This T cell receptor beta chain was identified in a study of PD-1 blockade in classical Hodgkin lymphoma. Every patient had relapsed following autologous stem cell transplantation, and cohorts differed in brentuximab vedotin exposure. Germline lookup yields CDR1 SGHNT and CDR2 YYREEE (reference sequence). CDR3 length: 17 amino acids. J was trimmed by 3 bases and V by 4 bases; bases with no gene match: 11. Findings and caveats of the study: Before treatment, TCR diversity in newly diagnosed patients was reportedly lower than in healthy donors.

TCRdb's copy holds only in-frame clones and misses some; the assay was immunoSEQ multiplex PCR. The data show about 85,000 clones, around 90% seen once. Of note for this clone: Its specificity is not known.

The chain combines TRBV5-4 with TRBJ2-5, with TRBD2 identical over 11 bases. The clonotype was recovered from a human donor with classical Hodgkin lymphoma. This material consisted of peripheral blood mononuclear cells (PBMCs), taken before the second cycle of nivolumab. CDR3 in amino acids: CASSIPGVAGGKETQYF. The CDR3 bases are TGTGCCAGCAGCATCCCCGGGGTAGCGGGAGGGAAAGAGACCCAGTACTTC.